This TCR beta chain was documented in a study of blood T cell repertoires in COVID-19. Turning to the study itself: Samples of COVID-19 (acute and convalescent) were obtained from the United States, Italy and Spain. Sources were T cells, B-cell-depleted T cells, or PBMCs; the material itself was cDNA or gDNA.

CDR3 length equals 12 residues. Trimming pared 1 base from V and 13 bases from J, leaving 14 bases between. The germline gives CDR1 SGHRS, CDR2 YFSETQ. Enrolled during active infection, Seattle patients were then followed longitudinally. Authors' processing steps: Reference gene primer amplification yielded estimated nucleated cell counts. Clones were sequenced by immunoSEQ multiplex PCR, and TCRdb holds only the in-frame ones, with some missing. The DNA was the basis for D and trimming; V, J and clone size are from that table. This sample has 410,000 or so clones, with around 89% found just once. The V and J genes are TRBV5-1 and TRBJ1-2, with D possibly matching TRBD1 (6 bases). Sequencing input: peripheral blood. This receptor was taken from a woman in her 40s with COVID-19, enrolled during active disease. Here the CDR3 DNA reads TGCGCCAGCAGCTTGAACCAGGGGAAAACCACCTTC. Residues: CASSLNQGKTTF.